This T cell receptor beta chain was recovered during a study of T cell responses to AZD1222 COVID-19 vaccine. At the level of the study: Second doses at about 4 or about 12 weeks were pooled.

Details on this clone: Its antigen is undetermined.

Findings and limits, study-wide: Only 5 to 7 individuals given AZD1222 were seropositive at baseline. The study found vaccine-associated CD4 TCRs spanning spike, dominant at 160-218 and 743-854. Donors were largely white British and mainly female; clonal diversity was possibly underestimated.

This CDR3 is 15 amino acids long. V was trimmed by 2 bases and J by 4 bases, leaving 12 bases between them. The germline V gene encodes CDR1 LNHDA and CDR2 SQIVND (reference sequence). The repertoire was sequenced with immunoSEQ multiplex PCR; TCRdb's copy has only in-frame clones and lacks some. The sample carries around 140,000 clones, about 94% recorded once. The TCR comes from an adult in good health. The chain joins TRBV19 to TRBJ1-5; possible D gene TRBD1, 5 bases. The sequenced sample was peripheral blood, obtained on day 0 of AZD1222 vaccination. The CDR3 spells CASSIHGDRNQPQHF. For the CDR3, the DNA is TGTGCCAGTAGTATACACGGGGACCGAAATCAGCCCCAGCATTTT.